This TCR beta chain originates from a study of cytomegalovirus exposure and HLA in healthy donors. Generated by immunoSEQ multiplex PCR, the TCRdb table keeps only in-frame clones and is missing some. The sample has about 240,000 clones, approximately 83% seen once; the top ten hold 1.2%. The clonotype was recovered from a woman aged 25 to 39 in good health and CMV-seropositive. The sample comprised PBMCs.

The CDR3 coding sequence is TGCGCCAGCAGCCACAGGGGGGGAAGCGATGGCGATACGCAGTATTTT. This translates into CASSHRGGSDGDTQYF. J is TRBJ2-3 and V is TRBV5-1; D perhaps matches TRBD1 (8 bases). The CDR3 extends over 16 amino acids. Deletions cut 4 bases from V and 6 bases from J, with 21 bases between. Germline-derived CDR1 and CDR2 are SGHRS and YFSETQ.